These 15 T cell receptor beta chains were sequenced from one sample in a study of a mutant IDH1 vaccine in newly diagnosed glioma. Produced via immunoSEQ multiplex PCR; TCRdb's table is partial and in-frame only. The profile shows 55,000 to 70,000 clones, around 86% of them singletons. Indicated time point: baseline, week 1 (first vaccination visit). Specified treatment: pre-vaccination baseline after standard-of-care therapy. The sequences come from PBMCs, collected from a glioma patient treated with radiotherapy, temozolomide or both. These receptors were taken from a man aged 25 to 45 with glioma.

V is TRBV10-1 and J is TRBJ2-5; D is tentatively TRBD1 or TRBD2 (5 bases each). The CDR3 runs 13 residues. V shed 8 bases and J shed 3 bases, with 13 bases lying between them. CDR1 is WNHNN and CDR2 is SYGVQD in the germline V gene (reference sequence). CDR3 protein: CASSRGPEETQYF. The CDR3 DNA is TGCGCCAGCTCCCGGGGACCCGAAGAGACCCAGTACTTC.

The rearrangement links TRBV29-1 to TRBJ2-3; the D gene could be TRBD1 or TRBD2 (5 bases each). The CDR3 is 13 amino acids. Germline V CDR1 and CDR2: SQVTM, ANQGSEA. The V and J ends lost 8 bases and 3 bases respectively, with 15 bases between them. This CDR3 is CSSSGPRTDTQYF. The CDR3 nucleotides read TGCAGCTCCTCGGGACCCAGGACAGATACGCAGTATTTT.

V gene TRBV11-2 combines with J gene TRBJ2-7, with 7 bases fitting TRBD2. Trimming removed 1 base from V and 3 bases from J; junction bases left unmatched: 6. Germline CDR1 reads SGHAT; CDR2 reads FQNNGV. CDR3 length: 15 residues. The CDR3: CASSLVLGTNYEQYF. DNA of the CDR3: TGTGCCAGCAGCTTAGTTCTAGGGACTAACTACGAGCAGTACTTC.

CDR3 sequence reads: CASSFGTGHNEQFF. The CDR3, as DNA: TGTGCCAGCAGCTTTGGCACAGGGCACAATGAGCAGTTCTTC. The chain uses TRBV7-9 and TRBJ2-1; TRBD1 might be the D (6 bases). With 3 bases removed from V and 5 bases from J, the gap between germline ends came to 11 bases. This CDR3 is built from 14 residues. The V gene's germline CDR1 is SEHNR and CDR2 FQNEAQ (reference sequence).

The V call is TRBV11-2, the J call TRBJ2-3, with no clear D. The V end lost 5 bases, the J end lost 2 bases, and 14 bases lay between the germline ends. CDR3 size: 15 residues. Germline loops: CDR1 SGHAT, CDR2 FQNNGV. CDR3: CASSPTGLYTDTQYF. CDR3 coding DNA: TGTGCCAGCAGCCCAACCGGGCTCTACACAGATACGCAGTATTTT.

This clone was observed once. The CDR3 loop is CASSETSGSYNEQFF. CDR3 nucleotide sequence: TGTGCCAGCAGCGAGACTAGCGGATCCTACAATGAGCAGTTCTTC. V gene TRBV5-5 combines with J gene TRBJ2-1; TRBD2 matches 9 bases. With V trimmed by 4 bases and J by 1 base, 3 bases remained unmatched. Germline CDR1 and CDR2: SGHKS and YYEKEE (reference sequence). This CDR3 is 15 amino acids long.

The chain couples TRBV19 to TRBJ1-5; D is unresolved. The CDR3 spans 14 residues. Germline lookup yields CDR1 LNHDA and CDR2 SQIVND (reference sequence). Trimming stripped 9 bases from V and 0 bases from J, with 12 bases between. CDR3 protein: CASQIPYSNQPQHF. CDR3 DNA sequence: TGTGCCAGCCAGATTCCATATAGCAATCAGCCCCAGCATTTT.

V usage is TRBV2 and J usage is TRBJ1-4, with D perhaps TRBD1 (6 bases). V dropped 8 bases and J dropped 8 bases, with 15 bases sitting between them. CDR1 and CDR2 (germline): SNHLY, FYNNEI. The CDR3 totals 13 residues. The CDR3 DNA reads TGTGCCAGCGGACAGCCCCGGCAGGAAAAACTGTTTTTT. Protein sequence: CASGQPRQEKLFF.

The chain employs TRBV14 and TRBJ2-6; the D is unclear. CDR1 is SGHDN, CDR2 FVKESK, per germline. Trimming took off 4 bases at V and 0 bases at J, with 7 bases between the two ends. This CDR3 spans 15 amino acids. Here the CDR3 reads CASSLALSGANVLTF. The DNA for the CDR3 is TGTGCCAGCAGCCTAGCCCTCTCTGGGGCCAACGTCCTGACTTTC.

The chain links TRBV30 to TRBJ1-6; perhaps TRBD1 as D (6 bases). V gave up 3 bases and J gave up 4 bases, with 10 bases separating them. CDR1 GTSNPN and CDR2 SVGIG come from the germline V gene (reference sequence). This CDR3 comprises 14 residues. Here the CDR3 reads CAWRGGQYNSPLHF. In nucleotides, the CDR3 is TGTGCCTGGAGAGGAGGACAGTATAATTCACCCCTCCACTTT.

This chain joins TRBV29-1 and TRBJ2-7; D might be TRBD1 (6 bases). Trimming took off 7 bases at V and 6 bases at J, with 22 bases between the two ends. This CDR3 region has 14 residues. Germline assignment: CDR1 SQVTM and CDR2 ANQGSEA. CDR3 DNA: TGCAGCGCCGGCGAGAGGCAGGGGTCATTCGAGCAGTACTTC. Translated: CSAGERQGSFEQYF.

For the CDR3, the DNA is TGTGCCAGCAGTGGGCAGGGGGCGAGGGATGAGCAGTTCTTC. This encodes CASSGQGARDEQFF. The rearrangement links TRBV2 to TRBJ2-1; TRBD1 matches at 8 bases. V gave up 4 bases and J gave up 8 bases; unmatched junction bases: 7. Germline V CDR1 and CDR2: SNHLY, FYNNEI. This CDR3 is 14 amino acids long.

The chain couples TRBV2 to TRBJ1-2; D remains ambiguous. Trimming removed 2 bases from V and 6 bases from J, with 13 bases in between. The germline V gene encodes CDR1 SNHLY and CDR2 FYNNEI. The CDR3 length is 14 residues. CDR3 sequence reads: CASSEMADQDGYTF. The CDR3 region has the DNA TGTGCCAGCAGTGAAATGGCCGATCAGGATGGCTACACCTTC.

The chain is built from TRBV7-9 and TRBJ2-4; 9 bases are shared with TRBD1. Per germline, CDR1 SEHNR and CDR2 FQNEAQ (reference sequence). CDR3 length equals 13 residues. V shed 3 bases and J 13 bases; nucleotides not matched to a gene: 7. The CDR3 is CASSFPGQGRQYF. The CDR3 nucleotides are TGTGCCAGCAGCTTTCCGGGACAGGGTCGACAGTACTTC.

The J gene is TRBJ1-1, the V gene TRBV5-4; D gene ambiguous. The germline V and J ends were trimmed by 3 bases and 6 bases, with 9 bases remaining between them. The CDR3 is made up of 12 amino acids. CDR1 SGHNT and CDR2 YYREEE come from the germline V gene (reference sequence). CDR3 nucleotide sequence: TGTGCCAGCAGCTCTGAGGGAGCTGAAGCTTTCTTT. It encodes CASSSEGAEAFF.